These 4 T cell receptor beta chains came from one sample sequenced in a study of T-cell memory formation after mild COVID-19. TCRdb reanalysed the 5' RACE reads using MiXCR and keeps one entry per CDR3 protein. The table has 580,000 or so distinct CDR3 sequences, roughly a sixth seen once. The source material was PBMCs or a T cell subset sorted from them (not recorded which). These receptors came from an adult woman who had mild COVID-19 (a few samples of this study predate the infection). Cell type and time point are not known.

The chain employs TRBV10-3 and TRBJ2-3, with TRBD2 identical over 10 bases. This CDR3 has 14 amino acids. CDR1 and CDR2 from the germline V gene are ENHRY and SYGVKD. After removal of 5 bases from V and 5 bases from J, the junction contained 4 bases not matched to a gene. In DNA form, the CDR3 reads TGTGCCATCAGTCTAGCGGGAGTACAAGATACGCAGTATTTT. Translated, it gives CAISLAGVQDTQYF.

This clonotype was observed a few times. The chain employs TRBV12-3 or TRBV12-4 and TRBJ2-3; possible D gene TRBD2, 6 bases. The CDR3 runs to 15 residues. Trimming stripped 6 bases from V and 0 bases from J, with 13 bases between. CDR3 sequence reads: CASRPGLSSTDTQYF. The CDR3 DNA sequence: TGTGCCAGCAGGCCGGGACTGTCTAGCACAGATACGCAGTATTTT.

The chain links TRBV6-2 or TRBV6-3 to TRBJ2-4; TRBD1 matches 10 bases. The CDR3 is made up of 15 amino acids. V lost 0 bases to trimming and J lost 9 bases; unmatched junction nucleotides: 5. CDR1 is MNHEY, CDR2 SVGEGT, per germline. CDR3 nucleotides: TGTGCCAGCAGTTACTCTGGGACAGGGGAGAGCATTCAGTACTTC. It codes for CASSYSGTGESIQYF.

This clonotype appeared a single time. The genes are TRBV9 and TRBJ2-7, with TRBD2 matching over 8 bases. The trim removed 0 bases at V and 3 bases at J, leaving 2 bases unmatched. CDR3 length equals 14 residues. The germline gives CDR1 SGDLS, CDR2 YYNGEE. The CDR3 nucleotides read TGTGCCAGCAGCGTAGAGCGGGGGCACTACGAGCAGTACTTC. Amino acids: CASSVERGHYEQYF.